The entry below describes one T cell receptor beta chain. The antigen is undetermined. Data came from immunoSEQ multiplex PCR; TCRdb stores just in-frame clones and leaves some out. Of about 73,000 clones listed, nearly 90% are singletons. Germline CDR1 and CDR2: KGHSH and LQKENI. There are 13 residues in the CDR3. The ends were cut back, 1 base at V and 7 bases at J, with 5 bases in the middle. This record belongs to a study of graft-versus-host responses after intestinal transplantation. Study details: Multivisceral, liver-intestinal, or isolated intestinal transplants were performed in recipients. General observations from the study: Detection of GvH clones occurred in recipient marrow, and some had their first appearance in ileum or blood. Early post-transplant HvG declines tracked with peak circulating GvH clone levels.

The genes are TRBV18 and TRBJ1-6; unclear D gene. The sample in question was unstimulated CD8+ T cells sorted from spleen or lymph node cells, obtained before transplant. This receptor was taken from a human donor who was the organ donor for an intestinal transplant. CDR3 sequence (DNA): TGTGCCAGCTCACCACGAGTCAATTCACCCCTCCACTTT. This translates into CASSPRVNSPLHF.